This T cell receptor beta chain was captured by sequencing in a study of blood T cell repertoires in COVID-19. On the study more broadly: Acute-phase and convalescent COVID-19 samples originated in the United States, Italy and Spain. PBMCs, B-cell-depleted T cells, or T cells provided the cDNA or gDNA that made up the material.

In the original processing: Nucleated cell number was recorded as an estimate derived from reference gene primer amplification. This table comes from immunoSEQ multiplex PCR, and its TCRdb copy is limited to in-frame clones, with some not included. The D gene and trimming were derived from the DNA, and the V and J assignments and clone size from that table. The sample contains roughly 250,000 clones, about 85% of which appear only once. V was shortened by 4 bases and J by 6 bases, with 9 bases between the two germline ends. From germline, CDR1 is SGHTA and CDR2 FQGTGA. There are 13 residues in the CDR3.

V gene TRBV7-3 combines with J gene TRBJ2-2; TRBD1 is a possible D gene (6 bases). Sequences were obtained from peripheral blood. This TCR derives from a man in his 60s who had recovered from COVID-19. The chain's CDR3 is CASSSQGSGELFF. In DNA, the CDR3 is TGTGCCAGCAGCTCACAGGGCTCCGGGGAGCTGTTTTTT. The entire variable domain, with the rest obtained from reference TRBV7-3 and TRBJ2-2, is as follows: GAGVSQTPSNKVTEKGKYVELRCDPISGHTALYWYRQSLGQGPEFLIYFQGTGAADDSGLPNDRFFAVRPEGSVSTLKIQRTERGDSAVYLCASSSQGSGELFFGEGSRLTVL.